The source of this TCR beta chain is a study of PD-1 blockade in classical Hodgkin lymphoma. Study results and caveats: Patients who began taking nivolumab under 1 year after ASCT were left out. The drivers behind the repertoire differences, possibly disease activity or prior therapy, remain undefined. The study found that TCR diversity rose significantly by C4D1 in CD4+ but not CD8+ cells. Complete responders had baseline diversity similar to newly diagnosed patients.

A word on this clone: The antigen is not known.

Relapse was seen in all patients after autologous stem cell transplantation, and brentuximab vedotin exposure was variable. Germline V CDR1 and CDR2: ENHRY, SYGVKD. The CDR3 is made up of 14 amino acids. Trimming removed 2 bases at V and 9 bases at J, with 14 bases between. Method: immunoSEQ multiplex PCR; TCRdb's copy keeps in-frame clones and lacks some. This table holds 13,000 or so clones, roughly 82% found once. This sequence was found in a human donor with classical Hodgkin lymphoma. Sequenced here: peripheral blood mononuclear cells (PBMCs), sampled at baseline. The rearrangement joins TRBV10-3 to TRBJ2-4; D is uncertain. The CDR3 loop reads CAISESKKERIQYF. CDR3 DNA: TGTGCCATCAGTGAGAGTAAGAAGGAGCGCATTCAGTACTTC.